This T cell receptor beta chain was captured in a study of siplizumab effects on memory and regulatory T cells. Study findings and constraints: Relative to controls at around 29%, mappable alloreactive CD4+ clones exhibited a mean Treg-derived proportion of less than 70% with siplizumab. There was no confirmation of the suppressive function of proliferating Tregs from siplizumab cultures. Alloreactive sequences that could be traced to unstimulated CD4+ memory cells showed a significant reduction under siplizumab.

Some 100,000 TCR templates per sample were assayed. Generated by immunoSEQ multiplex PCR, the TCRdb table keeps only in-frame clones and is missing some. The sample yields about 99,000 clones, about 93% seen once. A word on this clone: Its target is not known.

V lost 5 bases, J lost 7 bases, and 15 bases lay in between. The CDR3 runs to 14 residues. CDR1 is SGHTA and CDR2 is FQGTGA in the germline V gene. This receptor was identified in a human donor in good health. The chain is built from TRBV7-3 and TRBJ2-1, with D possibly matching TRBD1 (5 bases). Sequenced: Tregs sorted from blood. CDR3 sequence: CASSPSGLGNEQFF. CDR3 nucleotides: TGTGCCAGCAGCCCATCAGGGTTGGGGAATGAGCAGTTCTTC. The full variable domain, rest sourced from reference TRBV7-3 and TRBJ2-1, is GAGVSQTPSNKVTEKGKYVELRCDPISGHTALYWYRQSLGQGPEFLIYFQGTGAADDSGLPNDRFFAVRPEGSVSTLKIQRTERGDSAVYLCASSPSGLGNEQFFGPGTRLTVL.